Below, 2 T cell receptor beta chains from the same sample are listed, as sequenced in a study of shared clonotypes between healthy human individuals. Measured with immunoSEQ multiplex PCR; TCRdb has only the in-frame clones, and not every one. The sample consists of 950,000 to 1,300,000 clones, approximately 76% of them appearing once. The sample taken for sequencing was memory CD4+ T cells sorted from blood. Stated subset: CD45RA-negative fraction. These TCRs come from a young man in good health.

This clone appeared a few times. V is TRBV7-9 and J is TRBJ2-2, with D possibly TRBD2 on 6 matching bases. The germline V gene has CDR1 SEHNR and CDR2 FQNEAQ (reference sequence). This CDR3 spans 14 amino acids. Trimming shortened V by 6 bases and J by 3 bases, and 11 bases separated the two germline ends. CDR3 nucleotide sequence: TGTGCCAGCAGTATGCAGCGGGACACCGGGGAGCTGTTTTTT. Its translation: CASSMQRDTGELFF.

The J gene is TRBJ2-5, the V gene TRBV19; TRBD1 agrees at 7 bases. The V gene's germline CDR1 is LNHDA and CDR2 SQIVND (reference sequence). The CDR3 is 13 residues long. V was clipped by 4 bases and J by 5 bases; unmatched bases: 4. DNA of the CDR3: TGTGCCAGTAGTACGACAGGGAAGGAGACCCAGTACTTC. Translating it yields CASSTTGKETQYF.